This T cell receptor beta chain came from a study of technical replicates of blood from a handful of donors (TCRdb year 2017). The library came from the immunoSEQ multiplex PCR assay. Imported from immuneACCESS, the table was reduced by TCRdb to in-frame sequences with V and J called. These copies leave out some clones; in studies compared against another copy, an unresolved V gene accounts for under half, and the cause of the remainder is not known. The sample table records 91,000 or so clones; approximately 95% of these occur just once. The biggest ten clones account for just over 0.25% of the sample. Comments on this clone: The antigen this receptor binds is unknown. No qualities accompany the bases; no much larger clone lies one base away.

Input material: T cells isolated from PBMCs. This TCR derives from a human donor in good health.

CDR3 loop: CASSHGSFRGTGGTYEQYF. The nucleotides are TGTGCCAGCAGCCATGGGTCTTTTCGGGGGACAGGGGGAACCTACGAGCAGTACTTC. Here the chain combines TRBV14 and TRBJ2-7, and TRBD1 aligns with 11 junction nucleotides. Here V drops 3 bases and J drops 2 bases, and the junction holds 15 bases not matched to any gene. CDR1 and CDR2 are drawn from the germline V gene: SGHDN, FVKESK. From the cysteine up to the phenylalanine, the CDR3 has a length of 19 residues. This entry keeps only the CDR3 DNA: 57 bases, framed from base 1.